This is a list of T cell receptor beta chains from one sample in a study of T cell responses to AZD1222 COVID-19 vaccine. The protocol was immunoSEQ multiplex PCR, while the TCRdb copy is restricted to in-frame clones and leaves out a portion. The data contain 65,000 to 85,000 clones, approximately 85% of them singletons. The sequencing here drew on peripheral blood, taken 28 days after the second AZD1222 dose. The receptor source for this set is an adult who received the AZD1222 COVID-19 vaccine. The CDR3 runs from the conserved cysteine through the conserved F or W. The D gene is left open where the match is weak. For some rows the clone size is stated as once, few or many, or as a class when expanded; others skip it.

length: 16; V: TRBV7-8; D: TRBD1; J: TRBJ1-2; size: -; DNA: TGTGCCAGCAGCTTAGCCTCGGACAGGGCCACAAGGGGCTACACCTTC; CDR3: CASSLASDRATRGYTF
length: 15; V: TRBV7-3; D: TRBD2; J: TRBJ2-1; size: -; DNA: TGTGCCAGCAGCCCTAGCGGGGGGGCCGGCAATGAGCAGTTCTTC; CDR3: CASSPSGGAGNEQFF
length: 16; V: TRBV9; D: -; J: TRBJ2-2; size: -; DNA: TGTGCCAGCAGCGCGGTAAGGGACCCGATCCACGGGGAGCTGTTTTTT; CDR3: CASSAVRDPIHGELFF
length: 16; V: TRBV27; D: -; J: TRBJ2-3; size: -; DNA: TGTGCCAGCAGTCCTCTGGGGGGTCCTAGCACAGATACGCAGTATTTT; CDR3: CASSPLGGPSTDTQYF
length: 15; V: TRBV19; D: -; J: TRBJ1-1; size: -; DNA: TGTGCCAGTAGTCCTCAGGAGGGCGTGAACACTGAAGCTTTCTTT; CDR3: CASSPQEGVNTEAFF
length: 16; V: TRBV24-1; D: -; J: TRBJ2-1; size: -; DNA: TGTGCCACCAGTGATTTATCCGGGACAACAACTACTGAGCAGTTCTTC; CDR3: CATSDLSGTTTTEQFF
length: 16; V: TRBV5-6; D: -; J: TRBJ1-3; size: -; DNA: TGTGCCAGCAGCTTGGCCGAGGGTCACCTCTTAAACACCATATATTTT; CDR3: CASSLAEGHLLNTIYF
length: 14; V: TRBV2; D: -; J: TRBJ1-1; size: once; DNA: TGTGCCAGCAGCCCCAGGACAGTGAACACTGAAGCTTTCTTT; CDR3: CASSPRTVNTEAFF
length: 13; V: TRBV6-5; D: -; J: TRBJ1-6; size: -; DNA: TGTGCCAGCAGTTACTCAGAGAATTCACCCCTCCACTTT; CDR3: CASSYSENSPLHF
length: 13; V: TRBV12-3/TRBV12-4; D: -; J: TRBJ1-5; size: -; DNA: TGTGCCAGCAGTTTACAGGGCAATCAGCCCCAGCATTTT; CDR3: CASSLQGNQPQHF
length: 16; V: TRBV18; D: -; J: TRBJ1-1; size: -; DNA: TGTGCCAGCTCACCAGGTCAGGGAAGGTTGAACACTGAAGCTTTCTTT; CDR3: CASSPGQGRLNTEAFF
length: 13; V: TRBV28; D: -; J: TRBJ1-2; size: -; DNA: TGTGCCAGCAGTTTGGGTGCCCTCTATGGCTACACCTTC; CDR3: CASSLGALYGYTF
length: 14; V: TRBV7-2; D: -; J: TRBJ2-5; size: -; DNA: TGTGCCAGCAGCTTAGGTATATCTGAGGAGACCCAGTACTTC; CDR3: CASSLGISEETQYF
length: 14; V: TRBV14; D: -; J: TRBJ1-2; size: -; DNA: TGTGCCAGCAGCCTGTCGGGGCGCACCTATGGCTACACCTTC; CDR3: CASSLSGRTYGYTF
length: 13; V: TRBV5-1; D: -; J: TRBJ2-5; size: once; DNA: TGCGCCAGCAGCTTGGTAGGGAGAGAGACCCAGTACTTC; CDR3: CASSLVGRETQYF
length: 15; V: TRBV19; D: -; J: TRBJ2-7; size: -; DNA: TGTGCCAGTAGTATAGACGGGACCTCCGATTACGAGCAGTACTTC; CDR3: CASSIDGTSDYEQYF
length: 14; V: TRBV5-4; D: TRBD1; J: TRBJ1-6; size: -; DNA: TGTGCCAGCAGCGTGGACAGGGTTTACTCACCCCTCCACTTT; CDR3: CASSVDRVYSPLHF
length: 14; V: TRBV19; D: TRBD1; J: TRBJ1-5; size: -; DNA: TGTGCCAGTAGACAGGACAGGCCCCATCAGCCCCAGCATTTT; CDR3: CASRQDRPHQPQHF
length: 15; V: TRBV6-5; D: TRBD1; J: TRBJ1-5; size: -; DNA: TGTGCCAGCTCCGGCGGGACAGATAGCAATCAGCCCCAGCATTTT; CDR3: CASSGGTDSNQPQHF
length: 16; V: TRBV2; D: TRBD2; J: TRBJ2-3; size: -; DNA: TGTGCCAGCAGTGGTAGTAGCGGGAAAGGCACAGATACGCAGTATTTT; CDR3: CASSGSSGKGTDTQYF
length: 14; V: TRBV10-3; D: -; J: TRBJ2-3; size: -; DNA: TGTGCCATCAGTGCGACAGGAGGGGCAGATACGCAGTATTTT; CDR3: CAISATGGADTQYF
length: 14; V: TRBV24-1; D: -; J: TRBJ2-7; size: -; DNA: TGTGCCACCAGTGATCGACAGAGCTCCTACGAGCAGTACTTC; CDR3: CATSDRQSSYEQYF
length: 14; V: TRBV5-1; D: -; J: TRBJ1-2; size: -; DNA: TGCGCCAGCAGCCCGGGGCCCGGGCCCTATGGCTACACCTTC; CDR3: CASSPGPGPYGYTF
length: 15; V: TRBV6-5; D: -; J: TRBJ1-1; size: -; DNA: -; CDR3: CASSSSTGAYTEAFF
length: 17; V: TRBV6-1; D: TRBD1; J: TRBJ2-1; size: few; DNA: TGTGCCAGCAGTGTACTTTCCGGGACAGGCTTATACAATGAGCAGTTCTTC; CDR3: CASSVLSGTGLYNEQFF
length: 13; V: TRBV27; D: TRBD2; J: TRBJ2-7; size: -; DNA: TGTGCCAGCAGTTTAGCTAGCGGGAACGAGCAGTACTTC; CDR3: CASSLASGNEQYF
length: 14; V: TRBV9; D: -; J: TRBJ1-1; size: -; DNA: TGTGCCAGCAGCGTGTCAGGGGCCTACACTGAAGCTTTCTTT; CDR3: CASSVSGAYTEAFF
length: 16; V: TRBV14; D: TRBD1; J: TRBJ2-7; size: -; DNA: TGTGCCAGCAGCCAGTGGGGAAAGGGACAGCTCTACGAGCAGTACTTC; CDR3: CASSQWGKGQLYEQYF
length: 12; V: TRBV28; D: -; J: TRBJ1-2; size: -; DNA: TGTGCCAGCAGTTTGTCAGGGTATGGCTACACCTTC; CDR3: CASSLSGYGYTF
length: 14; V: TRBV5-1; D: -; J: TRBJ2-3; size: once; DNA: TGCGCCAGCAGGAGAGAAGGGCCCACAGATACGCAGTATTTT; CDR3: CASRREGPTDTQYF
length: 13; V: TRBV4-1; D: -; J: TRBJ1-1; size: -; DNA: TGCGCCAGCAGCCAAGATTTAGAGTTTAAAGCTTTCTTT; CDR3: CASSQDLEFKAFF
length: 16; V: TRBV19; D: TRBD1; J: TRBJ1-2; size: -; DNA: TGTGCCAGTAGTATAGGTAGCCCGGGACAGCACTATGGCTACACCTTC; CDR3: CASSIGSPGQHYGYTF
length: 18; V: TRBV2; D: -; J: TRBJ2-3; size: -; DNA: TGTGCCAGCAGTTTTTCAGGCTGGAGAGGAAGTGGCACAGATACGCAGTATTTT; CDR3: CASSFSGWRGSGTDTQYF
length: 13; V: TRBV11-2; D: -; J: TRBJ2-7; size: -; DNA: TGTGCCAGCAGCTGGACAGTTTACTACGAGCAGTACTTC; CDR3: CASSWTVYYEQYF
length: 16; V: TRBV25-1; D: TRBD1; J: TRBJ1-2; size: -; DNA: TGTGCCAGCAGTAATGACAGGGGGCGATCTCAAACGGGCTACACCTTC; CDR3: CASSNDRGRSQTGYTF
length: 16; V: TRBV18; D: -; J: TRBJ2-2; size: -; DNA: TGTGCCAGCTCGCCCTCGGACGGGACCAACACCGGGGAGCTGTTTTTT; CDR3: CASSPSDGTNTGELFF
length: 16; V: TRBV5-1; D: TRBD2; J: TRBJ2-3; size: -; DNA: TGCGCCAGCAGCTTGGGGCTAGCGGGAGGTACAGATACGCAGTATTTT; CDR3: CASSLGLAGGTDTQYF
length: 14; V: TRBV30; D: -; J: TRBJ1-6; size: -; DNA: TGTGCCTGGAGCGCCGGGATCCTCAATTCACCCCTCCACTTT; CDR3: CAWSAGILNSPLHF
length: 15; V: TRBV28; D: -; J: TRBJ1-1; size: -; DNA: TGTGCCAGCAGTCTATACAGGGTACTGAACACTGAAGCTTTCTTT; CDR3: CASSLYRVLNTEAFF
length: 13; V: TRBV6-5; D: -; J: TRBJ1-6; size: once; DNA: TGTGCCAGCAGTACAGAGCGGAATTCACCCCTCCACTTT; CDR3: CASSTERNSPLHF
length: 15; V: TRBV5-1; D: -; J: TRBJ2-5; size: -; DNA: TGCGCCAGCAGACTTACAGGGTTTGAACAAGAGACCCAGTACTTC; CDR3: CASRLTGFEQETQYF
length: 16; V: TRBV19; D: -; J: TRBJ2-2; size: -; DNA: TGTGCCAGTAGTATAGATCAGGGGGGCGCGACCGGGGAGCTGTTTTTT; CDR3: CASSIDQGGATGELFF
length: 16; V: TRBV2; D: TRBD1; J: TRBJ1-1; size: -; DNA: TGTGCCAGCAGTGAAGCGGGACAGGGCGACAACACTGAAGCTTTCTTT; CDR3: CASSEAGQGDNTEAFF
length: 15; V: TRBV4-1; D: -; J: TRBJ2-7; size: -; DNA: TGCGCCAGCAGTCTAGGGGGAGGGGGCTCCTACGAGCAGTACTTC; CDR3: CASSLGGGGSYEQYF
length: 11; V: TRBV30; D: -; J: TRBJ2-1; size: -; DNA: TGTGCCTGGGGGGGGTACAATGAGCAGTTCTTC; CDR3: CAWGGYNEQFF
length: 15; V: TRBV5-1; D: TRBD1; J: TRBJ1-1; size: -; DNA: TGCGCCAGCAGCATCGATACAGGGGGCAACACTGAAGCTTTCTTT; CDR3: CASSIDTGGNTEAFF